The sequence of this T cell receptor (beta chain) was determined in a study of breast tumors, draining lymph nodes, adjacent tissues. Study-wide results and caveats: The lymph node origin of tumor T cells was framed as consistent with a hypothesis, not demonstrated. Luminal-like breast cancer showed significantly higher tumor–nontumor repertoire similarity than basal-like. Tumors had less TCR diversity than lymph nodes, more than nontumor tissue. Findings are consistent with lymph node origin and intratumoral expansion of most tumor T cells.

Germline V gene sequence: CDR1 SGHTA, CDR2 FQGTGA. After removal of 5 bases from V and 5 bases from J, the junction contained 9 bases not matched to a gene. The CDR3 is made up of 16 amino acids. Via MiXCR, TCRdb re-called the multiplex PCR reads, giving one row per CDR3 protein. The data show over 200,000 distinct CDR3 sequences, with about 34% seen just once and approximately 3.6% held by the top ten. This clonotype was counted many times. Its antigen is as yet unknown. Axillary draining lymph nodes of breast cancer patients supplied the node samples. The sample comprised axillary lymph node tissue. The receptor's source is a female donor with breast cancer. Some clones in this sample may be carry-over from other donors' samples. The V and J genes are TRBV7-3 and TRBJ2-2; TRBD2 aligns across 9 bases. CDR3 in DNA: TGTGCCAGCAGCCCTCTGGCTAGCGGGGATACCGGGGAGCTGTTTTTT. Encoded protein: CASSPLASGDTGELFF.